Below, one T cell receptor beta chain is given with its context. Its matching antigen is unknown. This specimen belongs to a study of T cell responses to AZD1222 COVID-19 vaccine. Study results and limitations: Possibly, clonal diversity was underestimated; donors were largely white British and included more females.

Some clones are missing from TCRdb's copy, which holds only in-frame ones; the method was immunoSEQ multiplex PCR. The sample has around 100,000 clones; 92% are singletons. V was cut by 5 bases and J by 0 bases, with 11 bases left in between. Germline V lookup: CDR1 MNHEY, CDR2 SVGAGI. CDR3 size: 15 residues. The clonotype was recovered from an adult in good health. Material: peripheral blood, obtained on day 0 of AZD1222 vaccination. The chain employs TRBV6-5 and TRBJ2-1; D perhaps matches TRBD2 (6 bases). The CDR3, as DNA: TGTGCCAGCAGTCTTAGCGGAAGCTCCTACAATGAGCAGTTCTTC. Protein product: CASSLSGSSYNEQFF.